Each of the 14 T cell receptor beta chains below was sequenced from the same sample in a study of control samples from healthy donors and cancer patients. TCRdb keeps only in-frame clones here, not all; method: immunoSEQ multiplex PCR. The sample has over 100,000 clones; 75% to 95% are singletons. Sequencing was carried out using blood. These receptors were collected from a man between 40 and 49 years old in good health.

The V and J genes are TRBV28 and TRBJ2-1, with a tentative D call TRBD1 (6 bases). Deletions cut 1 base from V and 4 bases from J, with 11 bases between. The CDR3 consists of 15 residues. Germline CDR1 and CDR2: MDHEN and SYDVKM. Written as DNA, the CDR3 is TGTGCCAGCAGTTTATTCCCCAGGGGTTACAATGAGCAGTTCTTC. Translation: CASSLFPRGYNEQFF.

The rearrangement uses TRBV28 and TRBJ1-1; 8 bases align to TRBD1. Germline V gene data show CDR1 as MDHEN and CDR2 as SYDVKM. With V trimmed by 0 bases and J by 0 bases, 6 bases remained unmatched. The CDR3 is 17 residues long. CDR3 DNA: TGTGCCAGCAGTTTATGGACAGGGGCCGCCCTGAACACTGAAGCTTTCTTT. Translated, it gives CASSLWTGAALNTEAFF. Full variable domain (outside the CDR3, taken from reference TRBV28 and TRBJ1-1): DVKVTQSSRYLVKRTGEKVFLECVQDMDHENMFWYRQDPGLGLRLIYFSYDVKMKEKGDIPEGYSVSREKKERFSLILESASTNQTSMYLCASSLWTGAALNTEAFFGQGTRLTVV.

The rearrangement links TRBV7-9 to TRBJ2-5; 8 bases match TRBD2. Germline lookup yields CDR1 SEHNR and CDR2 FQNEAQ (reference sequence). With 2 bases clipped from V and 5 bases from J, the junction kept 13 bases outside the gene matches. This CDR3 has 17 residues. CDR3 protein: CASSLLSSAGGRETQYF. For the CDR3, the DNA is TGTGCCAGCAGCTTACTGTCTTCTGCGGGGGGCCGGGAGACCCAGTACTTC.

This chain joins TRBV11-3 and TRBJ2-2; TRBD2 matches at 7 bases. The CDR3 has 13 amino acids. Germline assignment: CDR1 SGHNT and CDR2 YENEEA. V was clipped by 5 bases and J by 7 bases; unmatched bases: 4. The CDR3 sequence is CASSPIAGGELFF. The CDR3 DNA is TGTGCCAGCAGCCCAATAGCGGGCGGGGAGCTGTTTTTT.

CDR3 residues: CASSLVGTGGETQYF. The DNA of the CDR3 is TGTGCCAGCAGCTTAGTAGGGACAGGGGGAGAGACCCAGTACTTC. The chain has TRBV7-2 and TRBJ2-5; 11 positions match TRBD1. V lost 1 base to trimming and J lost 4 bases; unmatched junction nucleotides: 2. CDR1 and CDR2 from the germline V gene are SGHTA and FQGNSA. The CDR3 loop spans 15 amino acids.

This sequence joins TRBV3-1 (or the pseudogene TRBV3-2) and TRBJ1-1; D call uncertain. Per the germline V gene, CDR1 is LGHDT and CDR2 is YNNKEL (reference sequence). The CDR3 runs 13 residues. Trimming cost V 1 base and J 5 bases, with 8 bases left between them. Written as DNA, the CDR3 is TGTGCCAGCAGCCAAGTTGGGGAAACTGAAGCTTTCTTT. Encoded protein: CASSQVGETEAFF.

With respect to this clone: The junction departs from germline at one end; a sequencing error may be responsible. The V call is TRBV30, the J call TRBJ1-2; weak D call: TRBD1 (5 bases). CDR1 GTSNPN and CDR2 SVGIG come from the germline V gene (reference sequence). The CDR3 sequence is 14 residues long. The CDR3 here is CAWSRQPSNSGYTF. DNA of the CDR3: TGTGCCTGGTCGAGACAGCCCTCCAACTCTGGCTACACCTTC.

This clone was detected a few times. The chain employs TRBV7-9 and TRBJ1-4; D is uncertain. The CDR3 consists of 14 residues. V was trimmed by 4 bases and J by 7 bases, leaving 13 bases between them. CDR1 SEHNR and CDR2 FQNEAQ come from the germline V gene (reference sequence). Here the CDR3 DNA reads TGTGCCAGCAGCTCGAGGGTGGTCGGTGAAAAACTGTTTTTT. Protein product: CASSSRVVGEKLFF.

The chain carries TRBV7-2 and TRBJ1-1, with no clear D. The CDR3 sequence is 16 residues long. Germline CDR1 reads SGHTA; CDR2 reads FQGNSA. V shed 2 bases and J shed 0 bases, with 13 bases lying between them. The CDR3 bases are TGTGCCAGCAGCTTAACTCAGGTCGGCGTGAACACTGAAGCTTTCTTT. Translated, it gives CASSLTQVGVNTEAFF. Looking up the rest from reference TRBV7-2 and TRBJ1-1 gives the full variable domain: GAGVSQSPSNKVTEKGKDVELRCDPISGHTALYWYRQSLGQGLEFLIYFQGNSAPDKSGLPSDRFSAERTGGSVSTLTIQRTQQEDSAVYLCASSLTQVGVNTEAFFGQGTRLTVV.

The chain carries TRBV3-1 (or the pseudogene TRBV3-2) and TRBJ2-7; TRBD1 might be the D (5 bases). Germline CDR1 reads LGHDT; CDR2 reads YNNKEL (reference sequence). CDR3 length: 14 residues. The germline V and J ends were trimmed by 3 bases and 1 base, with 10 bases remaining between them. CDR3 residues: CASSQFRGSYEQYF. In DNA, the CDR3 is TGTGCCAGCAGCCAGTTTAGGGGATCCTACGAGCAGTACTTC.

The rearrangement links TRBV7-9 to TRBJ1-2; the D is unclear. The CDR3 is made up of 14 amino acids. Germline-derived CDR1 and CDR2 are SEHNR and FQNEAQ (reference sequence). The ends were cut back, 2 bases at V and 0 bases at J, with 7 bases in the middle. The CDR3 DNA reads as TGTGCCAGCAGCTTATCCAGCGCTAACTATGGCTACACCTTC. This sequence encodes CASSLSSANYGYTF.

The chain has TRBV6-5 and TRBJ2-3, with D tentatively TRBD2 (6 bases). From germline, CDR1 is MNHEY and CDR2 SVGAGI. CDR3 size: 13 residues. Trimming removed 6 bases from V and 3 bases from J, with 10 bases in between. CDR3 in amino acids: CASRAEGTDTQYF. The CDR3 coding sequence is TGTGCCAGCAGGGCGGAGGGGACAGATACGCAGTATTTT.

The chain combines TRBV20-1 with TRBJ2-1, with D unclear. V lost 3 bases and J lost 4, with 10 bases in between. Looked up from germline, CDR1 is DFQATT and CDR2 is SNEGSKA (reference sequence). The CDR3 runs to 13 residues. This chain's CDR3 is CSASRALYNEQFF. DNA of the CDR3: TGCAGTGCTAGTCGCGCGTTGTACAATGAGCAGTTCTTC.

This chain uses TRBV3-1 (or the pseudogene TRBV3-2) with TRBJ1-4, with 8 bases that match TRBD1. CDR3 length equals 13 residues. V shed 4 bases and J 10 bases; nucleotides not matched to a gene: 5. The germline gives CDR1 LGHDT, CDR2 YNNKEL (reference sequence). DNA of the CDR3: TGTGCCAGCAGCCGAACGGGACAGGTAAAACTGTTTTTT. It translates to CASSRTGQVKLFF.